This record concerns one TCR beta chain sequence. This entry is derived from a study of blood T cell repertoires in COVID-19. Profiled with immunoSEQ multiplex PCR; TCRdb holds only in-frame clones, not every one. The sample contains about 190,000 clones, roughly nine tenths of which appear only once. This CDR3 region has 17 residues. Looked up from germline, CDR1 is SNHLY and CDR2 is FYNNEI. V shed 6 bases and J shed 7 bases, with 25 bases lying between them. The V gene is TRBV2, the J gene TRBJ1-3; D unclear. Sequencing was performed on peripheral blood. This clonotype was sampled from a man between 25 and 39 years old with acute or convalescent COVID-19. In nucleotides, the CDR3 is TGTGCCAGCAGCCCCCCCATAATATTGACTACACGGAACACCATATATTTT. Translating it yields CASSPPIILTTRNTIYF.